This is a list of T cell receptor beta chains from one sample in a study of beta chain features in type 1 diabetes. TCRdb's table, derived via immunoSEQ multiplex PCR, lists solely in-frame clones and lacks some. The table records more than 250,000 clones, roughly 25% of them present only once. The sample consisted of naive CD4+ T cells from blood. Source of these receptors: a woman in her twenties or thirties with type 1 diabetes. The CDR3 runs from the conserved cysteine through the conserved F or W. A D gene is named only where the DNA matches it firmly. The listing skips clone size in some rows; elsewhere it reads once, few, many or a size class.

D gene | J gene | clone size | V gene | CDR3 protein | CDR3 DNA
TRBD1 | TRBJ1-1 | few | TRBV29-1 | CSAMGQLNTEAFF | TGCAGCGCAATGGGACAGTTGAACACTGAAGCTTTCTTT
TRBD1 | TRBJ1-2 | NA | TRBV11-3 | CASSPGQSYGYTF | TGTGCCAGCAGCCCGGGACAGTCCTATGGCTACACCTTC
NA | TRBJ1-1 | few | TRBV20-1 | CSHRLNTEAFF | TGCAGTCACAGGTTGAACACTGAAGCTTTCTTT
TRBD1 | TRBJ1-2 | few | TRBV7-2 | CASSDRQGAHGYGYTF | TGTGCCAGCAGCGACCGACAGGGGGCTCATGGGTATGGCTACACCTTC
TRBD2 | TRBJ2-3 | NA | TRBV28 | CASRYLAGGRDTQYF | TGTGCCAGCAGGTACCTAGCGGGAGGAAGAGATACGCAGTATTTT
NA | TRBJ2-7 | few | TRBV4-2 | CASSQDGTAHMEQYF | TGTGCCAGCAGCCAAGATGGGACTGCTCATATGGAGCAGTACTTC
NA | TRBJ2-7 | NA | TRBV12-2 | CASRSRTGNYEQYF | TGTGCAAGTCGCTCCCGGACAGGGAACTACGAGCAGTACTTC
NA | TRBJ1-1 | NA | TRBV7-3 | CASSRQMNTEAFF | TGTGCCAGCAGCAGACAAATGAACACTGAAGCTTTCTTT
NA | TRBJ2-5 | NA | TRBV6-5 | CASSAGSIQETQYF | TGTGCCAGCAGCGCGGGCTCAATTCAAGAGACCCAGTACTTC
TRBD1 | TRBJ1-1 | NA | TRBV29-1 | CSVGTVGPEAFF | TGCAGCGTCGGGACAGTTGGACCTGAAGCTTTCTTT
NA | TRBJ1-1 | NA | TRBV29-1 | CSVSQDSNTEAFF | TGCAGCGTTAGTCAGGACTCGAACACTGAAGCTTTCTTT
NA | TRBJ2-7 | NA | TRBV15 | CATSRPQGTYEQYF | TGTGCCACCAGCAGACCACAGGGAACCTACGAGCAGTACTTC
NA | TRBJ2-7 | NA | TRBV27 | CASKGAGSYEQYF | TGTGCCAGTAAGGGGGCGGGGAGCTACGAGCAGTACTTC
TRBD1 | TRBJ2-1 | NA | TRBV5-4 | CASSSGQDSYNEQFF | TGTGCCAGCAGCTCCGGACAGGACTCCTACAATGAGCAGTTCTTC
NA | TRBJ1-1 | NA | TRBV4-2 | CASSQARRAFF | TGTGCCAGCAGCCAAGCGAGGAGGGCTTTCTTT
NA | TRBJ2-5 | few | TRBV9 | CASSAPEETQYF | TGTGCCAGCAGCGCCCCCGAAGAGACCCAGTACTTC
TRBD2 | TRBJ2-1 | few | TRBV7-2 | CASSLGTSGTGYNEQFF | TGTGCCAGCAGCTTAGGGACTAGCGGGACGGGTTACAATGAGCAGTTCTTC
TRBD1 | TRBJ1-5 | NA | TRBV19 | CASSMGTGVRQPQHF | TGTGCCAGTAGTATGGGGACAGGGGTTCGCCAGCCCCAGCATTTT
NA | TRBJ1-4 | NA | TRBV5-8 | CASSKTSTNEKLFF | TGTGCCAGCAGCAAAACATCAACTAATGAAAAACTGTTTTTT
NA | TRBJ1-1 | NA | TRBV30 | CAWTGGVNTEAFF | TGTGCCTGGACGGGGGGGGTGAACACTGAAGCTTTCTTT
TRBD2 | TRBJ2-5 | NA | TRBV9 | CASSISGRKTQYF | TGTGCCAGCAGCATTAGCGGGAGGAAGACCCAGTACTTC
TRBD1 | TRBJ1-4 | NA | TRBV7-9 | CASSLAQGRNEKLFF | TGTGCCAGCAGCTTAGCACAGGGGCGTAATGAAAAACTGTTTTTT
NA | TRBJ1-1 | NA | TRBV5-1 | CASSLAESVEAFF | TGCGCCAGCAGCTTGGCCGAATCAGTTGAAGCTTTCTTT
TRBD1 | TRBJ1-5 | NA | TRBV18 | CASSLFETGGQQPQHF | TGTGCCAGCTCACTGTTCGAGACAGGGGGGCAGCAGCCCCAGCATTTT
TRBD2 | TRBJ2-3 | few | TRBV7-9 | CASSPSGRADTQYF | TGTGCCAGCAGCCCTAGCGGGAGAGCAGATACGCAGTATTTT
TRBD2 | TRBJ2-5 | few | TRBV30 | CAWSVGSGGETQYF | TGTGCCTGGAGTGTAGGCTCGGGAGGAGAGACCCAGTACTTC
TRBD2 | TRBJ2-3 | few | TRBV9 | CASSTLAEGSDTQYF | TGTGCCAGCAGTACCCTAGCGGAGGGGTCAGATACGCAGTATTTT
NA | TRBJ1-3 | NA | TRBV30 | CAWSGQSGNTIYF | TGTGCCTGGAGTGGACAGTCTGGAAACACCATATATTTT
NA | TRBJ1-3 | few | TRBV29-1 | CSVVAQGGNTIYF | TGCAGCGTTGTAGCACAGGGTGGAAACACCATATATTTT
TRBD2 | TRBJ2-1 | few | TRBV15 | CATGPAGRSYNEQFF | TGTGCCACCGGGCCAGCGGGACGCTCCTACAATGAGCAGTTCTTC
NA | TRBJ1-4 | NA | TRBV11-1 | CASSFRGGPNEKLFF | TGTGCCAGCAGCTTCAGGGGCGGACCCAATGAAAAACTGTTTTTT
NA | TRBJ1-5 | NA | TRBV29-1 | CSAADINQPQHF | TGCAGCGCCGCGGACATCAATCAGCCCCAGCATTTT
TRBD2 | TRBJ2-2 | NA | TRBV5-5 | CASSLGTSGTAGELFF | TGTGCCAGCAGCTTGGGGACTAGCGGGACGGCCGGGGAGCTGTTTTTT
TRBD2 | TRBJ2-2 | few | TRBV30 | CAWSGRAGDTGELFF | TGTGCCTGGAGTGGTCGGGCGGGAGACACCGGGGAGCTGTTTTTT
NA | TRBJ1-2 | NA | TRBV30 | CARATGPYGYTF | TGTGCCCGAGCGACTGGCCCCTATGGCTACACCTTC
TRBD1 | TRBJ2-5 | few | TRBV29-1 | CSVHQGAETQYF | TGCAGCGTCCACCAGGGGGCCGAGACCCAGTACTTC
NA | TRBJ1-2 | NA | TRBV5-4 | CASSLPGMSGYTF | TGTGCCAGCAGCTTACCGGGGATGAGTGGCTACACCTTC
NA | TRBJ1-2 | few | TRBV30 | CASERDNEGYTF | TGTGCAAGCGAACGGGACAACGAGGGCTACACCTTC
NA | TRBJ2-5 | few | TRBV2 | CATDSLRGGQETQYF | TGTGCCACCGATTCCCTCCGGGGAGGCCAAGAGACCCAGTACTTC
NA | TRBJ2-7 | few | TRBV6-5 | CASSYSITADYEQYF | TGTGCCAGCAGTTACTCGATCACTGCTGACTACGAGCAGTACTTC
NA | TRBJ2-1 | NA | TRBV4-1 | CASSPPGFNRFF | TGCGCCAGCAGCCCCCCGGGGTTCAACAGGTTCTTC